A selection of T cell receptor beta chains follows, all from one sample in a study of control samples from healthy donors and cancer patients. The protocol was immunoSEQ multiplex PCR, while the TCRdb copy is restricted to in-frame clones and leaves out a portion. Among 200,000 to 250,000 clones listed, roughly 94% were seen once. The source material was blood. The origin of the receptors is a man aged 50 to 59 in good health. The CDR3 runs from the conserved cysteine through the conserved F or W. D genes are given only for firm matches. Rows give clone size only sometimes, using once, few, many, or a class for an expanded clone.

-,TRBV2,TRBJ1-1,-,TGTGCCATCCCCCGTGGGGGGGCGCAAACTGAAGCTTTCTTT,CAIPRGGAQTEAFF
-,TRBV13,TRBJ1-1,TRBD1,TGTGCCAGCAGCTCCCCCGGACAGGCCCTCCTAAGGACTGAAGCTTTCTTT,CASSSPGQALLRTEAFF
-,TRBV7-2,TRBJ1-1,-,TGTGCCAGCAGCTTGGTCAGGGCAGGGGTGAGTGAAGCTTTCTTT,CASSLVRAGVSEAFF
-,TRBV7-7,TRBJ2-2,-,TGTGCTAGCAGCTTAGGTACAGGGAAAACCGGGGAGCTGTTTTTT,CASSLGTGKTGELFF
-,TRBV4-1,TRBJ1-5,TRBD1,TGCGCCAGCAGCCCCAGACAGGGGGAGCGGCCCCAGCATTTT,CASSPRQGERPQHF
once,TRBV6-2/TRBV6-3,TRBJ2-1,TRBD2,TGTGCCAGCAGTTACTCGTACCTAGCGGGGGGGCGGTCCTACAATGAGCAGTTCTTC,CASSYSYLAGGRSYNEQFF
-,TRBV5-1,TRBJ2-3,-,TGCGCCAGCAGCTTGGAGGCAGGGCTCGTCACAGATACGCAGTATTTT,CASSLEAGLVTDTQYF
-,TRBV5-1,TRBJ1-4,-,TGCGCCAGCAGCCTCTTTTTGGGAGGTGGTGAAAAACTGTTTTTT,CASSLFLGGGEKLFF
-,TRBV7-2,TRBJ2-1,-,TGTGCCAGCAGCTTGGCGTGGGGGTCCTACAATGAGCAGTTCTTC,CASSLAWGSYNEQFF
-,TRBV28,TRBJ1-1,-,TGTGCCAGCAGTTTCGTGTTGACGACTGAAGCTTTCTTT,CASSFVLTTEAFF
-,TRBV19,TRBJ2-7,TRBD1,TGTGCCAGTAGTGATCCGGGACAGGGGGTCTACGAGCAGTACTTC,CASSDPGQGVYEQYF
-,TRBV6-5,TRBJ2-3,TRBD2,TGTGCCAGCAGGGGTAGCGGGGATACGCAGTATTTT,CASRGSGDTQYF
-,TRBV6-2/TRBV6-3,TRBJ1-5,-,TGTGCCAGCAGTTACCCGATGGGGAGGGGAGAGAATCAGCCCCAGCATTTT,CASSYPMGRGENQPQHF
-,TRBV6-5,TRBJ1-6,TRBD1,TGTGCCAGCTCAAGATCCGGGACAGAGCGTGCACCCCTCCACTTT,CASSRSGTERAPLHF
-,TRBV4-3,TRBJ2-5,-,TGCGCCAGCAGCCAAGATGGGCGGCAGTACCAAGAGACCCAGTACTTC,CASSQDGRQYQETQYF
-,TRBV7-8,TRBJ1-1,-,TGTGCCAGCAGCTTCCGGATGAACACTGAAGCTTTCTTT,CASSFRMNTEAFF
-,TRBV19,TRBJ1-5,-,TGTGCCAGTAGAGTTAGACAGCGAAATCAGCCCCAGCATTTT,CASRVRQRNQPQHF
-,TRBV20-1,TRBJ2-7,-,TGCAGTGCTACGAGGTACGACGAGCAGTACTTC,CSATRYDEQYF
-,TRBV5-1,TRBJ2-1,-,TGCGCCAGCAGCTTGGCCCAGTTACCCCTAATCAATGAGCAGTTCTTC,CASSLAQLPLINEQFF
-,TRBV5-1,TRBJ1-3,-,TGCGCCAGCAGCCCGGGGACTGTTGGAAACACCATATATTTT,CASSPGTVGNTIYF
-,TRBV27,TRBJ2-1,TRBD2,TGTGCCAGCAGTTTATTCTTAGCGGGGGAGTTATACAATGAGCAGTTCTTC,CASSLFLAGELYNEQFF
-,TRBV28,TRBJ1-5,TRBD1,TGTGCCAGCAGCTCCGGGACAGGGGGGGTTCAGCCCCAGCATTTT,CASSSGTGGVQPQHF
-,TRBV16,TRBJ1-3,-,TGTGCCAGCAGCCAATCGCAGGGCGAGGGAAACACCATATATTTT,CASSQSQGEGNTIYF
few,TRBV5-1,TRBJ1-4,-,TGCGCCAGCAGAACCGGGACACTTAATGAAAAACTGTTTTTT,CASRTGTLNEKLFF
-,TRBV7-2,TRBJ1-1,-,TGTGCCAGCAGCCAAACGGCGGGGGGGAACACTGAAGCTTTCTTT,CASSQTAGGNTEAFF
-,TRBV6-2/TRBV6-3,TRBJ1-5,TRBD1,TGTGCCAGCACCCCCGGGGACAGGGGGAATCAGCCCCAGCATTTT,CASTPGDRGNQPQHF
-,TRBV5-1,TRBJ2-1,-,TGCGCCAGCAGCCTCTCCTACAATGAGCAGTTCTTC,CASSLSYNEQFF
-,TRBV6-5,TRBJ2-2,-,TGTGCCAGCAGCGCCTTGGGGGGTTCGGGCGGGGAGCTGTTTTTT,CASSALGGSGGELFF
-,TRBV19,TRBJ2-2,-,TGTGCCAGTAGTAGACGGGGAGACAACACCGGGGAGCTGTTTTTT,CASSRRGDNTGELFF
-,TRBV29-1,TRBJ1-2,TRBD1,TGCAGCGTTGAAAGAAACAGGGGAGGGGACTATGGCTACACCTTC,CSVERNRGGDYGYTF
-,TRBV6-2/TRBV6-3,TRBJ1-6,-,TGTGCCAGCAGTCCCGACAGGATTCTTAATTCACCCCTCCACTTT,CASSPDRILNSPLHF
-,TRBV5-8,TRBJ1-5,-,TGTGCCAGCAGCTTCAGGGTGGGTAACGGAAATCAGCCCCAGCATTTT,CASSFRVGNGNQPQHF
-,TRBV6-2/TRBV6-3,TRBJ1-6,-,TGTGCCAGCAGTACTTATTCACCCCTCCACTTT,CASSTYSPLHF
-,TRBV11-1,TRBJ2-1,-,TGTGCCAGCAGCTACCAGCACACCTACAATGAGCAGTTCTTC,CASSYQHTYNEQFF
-,TRBV2,TRBJ1-1,-,TGTGCCAGCAGTGAAGCACGCTCGATGAACACTGAAGCTTTCTTT,CASSEARSMNTEAFF
-,TRBV28,TRBJ2-2,TRBD1,TGTGCCAGCAGTGGCCGGGGGACAGGTGAAGGGGGAGCGTTTTTT,CASSGRGTGEGGAFF
-,TRBV15,TRBJ1-1,-,TGTGCCACCAGCAGATTTAGGGGGTCGACGAACACTGAAGCTTTCTTT,CATSRFRGSTNTEAFF